This passage covers 29 T cell receptor beta chains from one sample sequenced in a study of cytomegalovirus exposure and HLA in healthy donors. The PCR had 60 Vbeta and 13 Jbeta primers. TCRdb's table, derived via immunoSEQ multiplex PCR, lists solely in-frame clones and lacks some. Among 95,000 to 150,000 clones listed, approximately 65% were seen once. Specimen: PBMCs. The receptors derive from a man between 18 and 29 years old in good health and CMV-seronegative.

The V and J genes are TRBV6-6 and TRBJ1-5; D call uncertain. Trimming removed 4 bases from V and 4 bases from J, with 2 bases in between. Per the germline V gene, CDR1 is MNHNY and CDR2 is SVGAGI (reference sequence). There are 11 residues in the CDR3. CDR3 in amino acids: CASSSNQPQHF. The CDR3 DNA reads TGTGCCAGCAGTTCAAATCAGCCCCAGCATTTT.

This rearrangement joins TRBV6-6 to TRBJ1-1; the D gene is possibly TRBD1 (5 bases). The CDR3 consists of 15 residues. Trimming pared 5 bases from V and 2 bases from J, leaving 15 bases between. Germline CDR1 MNHNY, CDR2 SVGAGI (reference sequence). This CDR3 is CASSPRRVDNTEAFF. For the CDR3, the DNA is TGTGCCAGCAGTCCCCGCAGGGTGGACAACACTGAAGCTTTCTTT.

The gene calls are TRBV5-4 and TRBJ2-7, with 12 nucleotides matching TRBD2. CDR3 size: 16 residues. The germline gives CDR1 SGHNT, CDR2 YYREEE (reference sequence). The J segment lost 3 bases and the V segment lost 4 bases, leaving 8 bases of the junction unmatched. CDR3 residues: CASSRPTSGGIYEQYF. The CDR3 DNA reads TGTGCCAGCAGCCGACCAACTAGCGGGGGGATCTACGAGCAGTACTTC. Using reference TRBV5-4 and TRBJ2-7 for the parts outside the CDR3, the full variable domain is ETGVTQSPTHLIKTRGQQVTLRCSSQSGHNTVSWYQQALGQGPQFIFQYYREEENGRGNFPPRFSGLQFPNYSSELNVNALELDDSALYLCASSRPTSGGIYEQYFGPGTRLTVT.

The chain recombines TRBV7-2 with TRBJ1-2; 7 nucleotides line up with TRBD1. Trimming cost V 2 bases and J 1 base; bases outside gene matches: 13. The germline V gene has CDR1 SGHTA and CDR2 FQGNSA. The CDR3 has 18 residues. CDR3 DNA: TGTGCCAGCAGCTTAATCCCCCAGGGGGGAACTTTTAACTATGGCTACACCTTC. Encoded protein: CASSLIPQGGTFNYGYTF.

This chain uses TRBV20-1 with TRBJ2-2; D is ambiguous. CDR1 DFQATT and CDR2 SNEGSKA come from the germline V gene (reference sequence). V was pared by 6 bases and J by 4 bases, with 6 bases between. The CDR3 is 11 amino acids. The CDR3 region is CSAGGTGELFF. CDR3 DNA: TGCAGTGCCGGTGGCACCGGGGAGCTGTTTTTT.

This clone was seen a single time. The CDR3 region is CASSTQNEQFF. CDR3 coding DNA: TGTGCCAGCAGTACGCAGAATGAGCAGTTCTTC. V usage is TRBV6-5 and J usage is TRBJ2-1; D is uncertain. CDR1 is MNHEY, CDR2 SVGAGI, per germline. V was cut by 5 bases and J by 7 bases, with 6 bases left in between. The length of the CDR3 is 11 residues.

This rearrangement joins TRBV29-1 to TRBJ1-1, with no clear D. The germline V gene has CDR1 SQVTM and CDR2 ANQGSEA. This CDR3 is built from 15 residues. Deletions cut 0 bases from V and 1 base from J, with 12 bases between. The CDR3 DNA reads TGCAGCGTTGAAGATTTGGGCACCCCGAACACTGAAGCTTTCTTT. Translation gives CSVEDLGTPNTEAFF.

In this sample, this clone turned up once. The same CDR3 can be traced to other DNA sequences in this sample. The J gene is TRBJ2-1, the V gene TRBV5-1, with a possible D match to TRBD1 (5 bases). In germline, CDR1 is SGHRS, CDR2 YFSETQ. Trimming cost V 1 base and J 4 bases, with 9 bases left between them. CDR3 length: 14 amino acids. Here the CDR3 DNA reads TGCGCCAGCAGCTTGTCTGGGGCTTACAATGAGCAGTTCTTC. It translates to CASSLSGAYNEQFF.

The rearrangement joins TRBV6-5 to TRBJ1-1; TRBD1 agrees at 10 bases. The trim removed 6 bases at V and 4 bases at J, leaving 8 bases unmatched. The CDR3 is made up of 15 amino acids. Germline-derived CDR1 and CDR2 are MNHEY and SVGAGI. The CDR3 nucleotides read TGTGCCAGCAGGGGCGGACAGGGGGGGACCACTGAAGCTTTCTTT. Translation: CASRGGQGGTTEAFF.

The rearrangement joins TRBV6-1 to TRBJ1-4; unclear D gene. The V end lost 8 bases, the J end lost 6 bases, and 16 bases lay between the germline ends. This CDR3 is 14 amino acids long. Germline V CDR1 and CDR2: MNHNS, SASEGT. This CDR3 reads CASVRGWLDEKLFF. DNA for the CDR3: TGTGCCAGCGTTAGAGGGTGGCTAGATGAAAAACTGTTTTTT.

This clone has just one count. At the DNA level, this CDR3 is encoded by other sequences in the same sample as well. V is TRBV9 and J is TRBJ2-1; TRBD2 aligns across 13 bases. Per the germline V gene, CDR1 is SGDLS and CDR2 is YYNGEE. This CDR3 contains 15 residues. V shed 3 bases and J 7 bases; nucleotides not matched to a gene: 4. CDR3 loop: CASSGLAGGRNEQFF. CDR3 in DNA: TGTGCCAGCAGCGGACTAGCGGGGGGTCGGAATGAGCAGTTCTTC.

This rearrangement joins TRBV4-1 to TRBJ1-5; D unclear. V was pared by 2 bases and J by 6 bases, with 14 bases between. Germline CDR1 and CDR2: MGHRA and YSYEKL. The CDR3 spans 15 residues. The CDR3 spells CASSQLLGVSQPQHF. The CDR3 DNA is TGCGCCAGCAGCCAATTGCTGGGCGTTAGTCAGCCCCAGCATTTT.

The chain recombines TRBV18 with TRBJ2-7; TRBD1 is a possible D gene (6 bases). CDR1 is KGHSH, CDR2 LQKENI, per germline. Trimming cost V 0 bases and J 2 bases, with 17 bases left between them. The CDR3 has 17 residues. The CDR3 nucleotides are TGTGCCAGCTCACCACCAGGGGGAAGTAGTTTCCCCTACGAGCAGTACTTC. It yields the protein CASSPPGGSSFPYEQYF.

The V and J genes are TRBV6-5 and TRBJ2-7; 7 bases fit TRBD1. The ends lost 5 bases at V and 0 bases at J; junction bases unmatched: 4. Looked up from germline, CDR1 is MNHEY and CDR2 is SVGAGI. The CDR3 extends over 14 amino acids. The CDR3 loop is CASSRQGTSYEQYF. DNA of the CDR3: TGTGCCAGCAGTCGACAGGGTACCTCCTACGAGCAGTACTTC.

The chain couples TRBV6-6 to TRBJ1-6, with D maybe TRBD1 (5 bases). In germline, CDR1 is MNHNY, CDR2 SVGAGI (reference sequence). V lost 4 bases to trimming and J lost 8 bases, with 15 bases between them. The CDR3 length is 15 residues. CDR3 amino acids: CASSFKTRGDSPLHF. The CDR3 DNA follows: TGTGCCAGCAGTTTCAAGACACGGGGGGATTCACCCCTCCACTTT.

This chain uses TRBV4-3 with TRBJ2-7; 7 nucleotides agree with TRBD2. With V trimmed by 0 bases and J by 2 bases, 7 bases remained unmatched. There are 16 residues in the CDR3. The V gene's germline CDR1 is LGHNA and CDR2 YSLEER. CDR3 region: CASSQDWGGTPYEQYF. Written as DNA, the CDR3 is TGCGCCAGCAGCCAAGATTGGGGGGGGACTCCCTACGAGCAGTACTTC.

This chain joins TRBV7-2 and TRBJ1-2; TRBD1 is a possible D gene (6 bases). CDR3 length equals 15 residues. Germline V gene data show CDR1 as SGHTA and CDR2 as FQGNSA. V lost 4 bases and J lost 3, with 15 bases in between. CDR3 in DNA: TGTGCCAGCAGCTCCATAGAAGGGGGTCACTATGGCTACACCTTC. This codes for CASSSIEGGHYGYTF.

As for this clone: A read error may account for a junction end that differs from germline. The CDR3 region is CASRSTGSSEQYF. DNA of the CDR3: TGTGCCAGCAGATCTACAGGATCCTCCGAGCAGTACTTC. The chain has TRBV7-9 and TRBJ2-7; D is possibly TRBD1 (5 bases). Looked up from germline, CDR1 is SEHNR and CDR2 is FQNEAQ (reference sequence). The CDR3 sequence is 13 residues long.

This clone turned up a few times. The rearrangement joins TRBV7-8 to TRBJ2-3, with 11 bases that match TRBD2. Germline V gene lookup returns CDR1 SGHVS and CDR2 FQNEAQ. The trim removed 3 bases at V and 4 bases at J, leaving 9 bases unmatched. The CDR3 spans 17 residues. CDR3 loop: CASSLSSGRARSDTQYF. CDR3 DNA sequence: TGTGCCAGCAGCTTGAGTAGCGGGAGGGCCAGGTCAGATACGCAGTATTTT.

In its sample, this clone was seen once. The chain carries TRBV6-5 and TRBJ2-7; 7 nucleotides match TRBD1. The CDR3 runs to 15 residues. Trimming cost V 0 bases and J 3 bases; bases outside gene matches: 5. Germline V gives CDR1 MNHEY, CDR2 SVGAGI. The CDR3 DNA reads as TGTGCCAGCAGTTACTCGGGACAGCTTGGCTACGAGCAGTACTTC. This encodes CASSYSGQLGYEQYF.

V usage is TRBV2 and J usage is TRBJ2-1; 7 bases are a match to TRBD1. Trimming took 6 bases from V and 8 from J; bases not matched to a gene: 7. The CDR3 length is 13 residues. Germline lookup yields CDR1 SNHLY and CDR2 FYNNEI. CDR3 sequence: CASRQRQGDEQFF. The CDR3 DNA is TGTGCCAGCAGGCAACGACAGGGCGATGAGCAGTTCTTC.

The genes are TRBV9 and TRBJ2-1, with 8 positions matching TRBD2. V dropped 6 bases and J dropped 5; count of bases not matched to a gene: 10. This CDR3 has 15 residues. Germline values: CDR1 SGDLS, CDR2 YYNGEE. The CDR3 DNA reads as TGTGCCAGCAACCCAAGCGGGAGAGGGGACAATGAGCAGTTCTTC. Encoded protein: CASNPSGRGDNEQFF.

This clone was detected only a few times. J is TRBJ2-5 and V is TRBV28, with D hard to call. The CDR3 has 12 residues. The V end was cut by 3 bases, the J end by 5 bases, with 7 bases between. Germline CDR1 MDHEN, CDR2 SYDVKM. The CDR3 loop is CASSLFGETQYF. The DNA of the CDR3 is TGTGCCAGCAGTTTGTTTGGCGAGACCCAGTACTTC.

In this sample, this clone turned up a few times. The rearrangement uses TRBV7-9 and TRBJ2-5, with TRBD1 identical over 9 bases. The CDR3 totals 17 residues. Germline loops: CDR1 SEHNR, CDR2 FQNEAQ (reference sequence). With 3 bases clipped from V and 3 bases from J, the junction kept 11 bases outside the gene matches. CDR3 protein: CASSFRGDRDHEETQYF. The DNA for the CDR3 is TGTGCCAGCAGCTTCAGAGGGGACAGGGATCATGAAGAGACCCAGTACTTC.

V gene TRBV7-2 combines with J gene TRBJ1-3; maybe TRBD1 (6 bases). The CDR3 has 15 amino acids. Germline V lookup: CDR1 SGHTA, CDR2 FQGNSA. The V gene lost 1 base and the J gene lost 2 bases, with 9 bases spanning the gap. DNA for the CDR3: TGTGCCAGCAGCTTAGTTGCAGGGGCTGGAAACACCATATATTTT. Amino acid sequence: CASSLVAGAGNTIYF.

J is TRBJ1-1 and V is TRBV5-1, with unresolved D. This CDR3 comprises 13 residues. Trimming removed 2 bases at V and 3 bases at J, with 8 bases between. The germline gives CDR1 SGHRS, CDR2 YFSETQ. The CDR3 DNA is TGCGCCAGCAGCTTAGAGTTTGACACTGAAGCTTTCTTT. Translation gives CASSLEFDTEAFF.

This chain uses TRBV9 with TRBJ2-1; the match to TRBD2 covers 10 bases. Germline V gives CDR1 SGDLS, CDR2 YYNGEE. This CDR3 has 15 amino acids. The V gene end was trimmed by 4 bases and the J gene end by 4 bases; junction bases not matched to a gene: 5. The DNA of the CDR3 is TGTGCCAGCAGCCCTAGACTAGCGGGTTACAATGAGCAGTTCTTC. This codes for CASSPRLAGYNEQFF.

This chain connects TRBV28 to TRBJ1-3; tentative D call: TRBD1 (6 bases). The CDR3 extends over 14 amino acids. CDR1 MDHEN and CDR2 SYDVKM come from the germline V gene. With 9 bases removed from V and 1 base from J, the gap between germline ends came to 13 bases. CDR3 amino acids: CASEAGTSGNTIYF. In nucleotides, the CDR3 is TGTGCCAGTGAGGCCGGGACATCTGGAAACACCATATATTTT.

CDR3 coding DNA: TGCGCCAGCAGCTTTGGAACTGGGACAGCGAATGGCTACACCTTC. Translating gives CASSFGTGTANGYTF. The chain employs TRBV5-1 and TRBJ1-2, with 7 positions matching TRBD1. The CDR3 is 15 residues long. Germline loops: CDR1 SGHRS, CDR2 YFSETQ. The junction had 10 bases not matched to a gene; V was cut back by 2 bases and J by 6 bases. The full variable domain, in which reference TRBV5-1 and TRBJ1-2 provide the parts outside the CDR3, is KAGVTQTPRYLIKTRGQQVTLSCSPISGHRSVSWYQQTPGQGLQFLFEYFSETQRNKGNFPGRFSGRQFSNSRSEMNVSTLELGDSALYLCASSFGTGTANGYTFGSGTRLTVV.